A selection of T cell receptor beta chains follows, all from one sample in a study of early T cells in non-severe SARS-CoV-2 infection. One entry per CDR3 protein, called by TCRdb with MiXCR from the 5' RACE reads. This sample has 60,000 to 90,000 distinct CDR3 sequences, with approximately 16% found just once. The specimen sequenced was whole blood. Receptors originate from an adult who was a healthcare worker with PCR-confirmed SARS-CoV-2 infection or an uninfected control (not recorded which). CDR3s include the opening cysteine and the closing phenylalanine or tryptophan. D genes are given only for firm matches. Size is omitted from some rows. Given values are once, few, many or a class for expanded clones.

>TRBV12-3/TRBV12-4|.|TRBD2|TRBJ2-7
CASSPGTSVSYEQYF
TGTGCCAGCAGCCCCGGGACTAGCGTGTCCTACGAGCAGTACTTC
>TRBV3-1|.|TRBD1|TRBJ2-7
CASSQEPGQGGYEQYF
TGTGCCAGCAGCCAAGAGCCGGGACAGGGCGGCTACGAGCAGTACTTC
>TRBV5-5|.|.|TRBJ2-7
CASSLSYGWANEQYF
TGTGCCAGCAGCCTTAGCTATGGTTGGGCGAATGAGCAGTACTTC
>TRBV13|few|.|TRBJ1-5
CASSLGRGQPQHF
TGTGCCAGCAGCTTAGGCCGTGGGCAGCCCCAGCATTTT
>TRBV7-9|.|.|TRBJ2-1
CASSLSISYNEQFF
TGTGCCAGCAGCTTATCAATCTCGTACAATGAGCAGTTCTTC
>TRBV11-2|few|TRBD1|TRBJ2-1
CASSGYRGLTYNEQFF
TGTGCCAGCAGCGGGTACAGGGGGCTGACCTACAATGAGCAGTTCTTC
>TRBV5-1|.|.|TRBJ2-2
CASSPLFTGELFF
TGCGCCAGCAGCCCTTTGTTCACCGGGGAGCTGTTTTTT
>TRBV4-1|few|TRBD1|TRBJ2-2
CASSQPTGAGELFF
TGCGCCAGCAGCCAACCTACAGGGGCCGGGGAGCTGTTTTTT
>TRBV7-9|many|.|TRBJ2-3
CASSLSTDTQYF
TGTGCCAGCAGCTTGAGCACAGATACGCAGTATTTT
>TRBV6-6|few|TRBD1|TRBJ2-7
CASSRTGGESSYEQYF
TGTGCCAGCAGCCGGACAGGGGGCGAGAGCTCCTACGAGCAGTACTTC
>TRBV7-9|.|TRBD1|TRBJ1-2
CASSPGQGDGYTF
TGTGCCAGCAGCCCGGGACAGGGGGATGGCTACACCTTC
>TRBV7-6|.|.|TRBJ2-3
CASSFGTTDTQYF
TGTGCCAGCAGCTTTGGGACCACAGATACGCAGTATTTT
>TRBV10-3|.|TRBD1|TRBJ2-1
CAIAQGQGANEQFF
TGTGCCATCGCACAGGGGCAGGGGGCCAATGAGCAGTTCTTC